Shown below are 28 T cell receptor beta chains from a single sample sequenced in a study of regulatory T cells in long-lasting Graves disease. Time point meaning: persistent/refractory GD, antithyroid drugs over 5 years with positive TRAb. Construction of the TCR library relied on RNA isolated from PBMCs. Sequencing libraries for TCR beta were prepared with iRepertoire HTBI primers and Arm-PCR of CDR3 regions. Using its own MiXCR run on the multiplex PCR reads, TCRdb lists one record per CDR3 protein. The sample includes 450,000 or so distinct CDR3 sequences, 20% to 25% seen only once; the top ten take around 12%. The starting material was peripheral blood mononuclear cells (PBMCs), obtained when the disease was refractory, from a patient treated with antithyroid drugs. The receptors were gathered from a female donor with Graves disease.

This clonotype has ten or more counts. The chain links TRBV27 to TRBJ2-5; D assignment may be TRBD1 or TRBD2 (6 bases each). The germline V gene encodes CDR1 MNHEY and CDR2 SMNVEV (reference sequence). V dropped 8 bases and J dropped 2 bases, with 18 bases sitting between them. This CDR3 comprises 15 residues. The CDR3 spells CASAVSVGGQETQYF. CDR3 nucleotides: TGTGCCAGCGCTGTATCCGTAGGGGGGCAAGAGACCCAGTACTTC.

The rearrangement uses TRBV19 and TRBJ1-2; D gene uncertain. The CDR3 is 14 residues long. CDR1 and CDR2 from the germline V gene are LNHDA and SQIVND (reference sequence). The V gene lost 4 bases and the J gene lost 7 bases, with 16 bases spanning the gap. The DNA of the CDR3 is TGTGCCAGTAGTAATACCGATAATCGGCTTGGCTACACCTTC. Translating it yields CASSNTDNRLGYTF.

This clonotype has more than one count but fewer than ten. The chain is built from TRBV5-4 and TRBJ2-7; no reliable D call. This CDR3 has 14 residues. Trimming left V 3 bases short and J 5 bases short, with 15 bases between. The germline V gene has CDR1 SGHNT and CDR2 YYREEE (reference sequence). The CDR3 loop reads CASSYQSEADEQYF. Here the CDR3 DNA reads TGTGCCAGCAGCTATCAATCTGAGGCAGACGAGCAGTACTTC.

The chain joins TRBV30 to TRBJ2-2; D gene uncertain. Trimming left V 0 bases short and J 7 bases short, with 3 bases between. Germline lookup yields CDR1 GTSNPN and CDR2 SVGIG (reference sequence). This CDR3 has 11 residues. This chain's CDR3 is CAWSVHGELFF. In nucleotides, the CDR3 is TGTGCCTGGAGTGTGCACGGGGAGCTGTTTTTT.

In this sample, this clonotype turned up many times. CDR3 in DNA: TGTGCCATCCTACCACAGATGGGGTCATATGGCTACACCTTC. This codes for CAILPQMGSYGYTF. The chain joins TRBV6-1 to TRBJ1-2, with D hard to call. V shed 10 bases and J shed 5 bases, with 20 bases lying between them. The CDR3 is made up of 14 amino acids. Germline V gene lookup returns CDR1 MNHNS and CDR2 SASEGT.

This clonotype was detected ten times or more. The CDR3 region has the DNA TGTGCCAGCAGTTTTGCGGCGGGCGCCCACGAGCAGTACTTC. This translates into CASSFAAGAHEQYF. The rearrangement joins TRBV12-3 or TRBV12-4 to TRBJ2-7; D might be TRBD2 (5 bases). The CDR3 length is 14 residues. V dropped 3 bases and J dropped 5 bases, with 14 bases sitting between them.

V usage is TRBV28 and J usage is TRBJ2-7; 8 nucleotides match TRBD1. Germline CDR1 is MDHEN and CDR2 is SYDVKM. V shed 6 bases, J shed 6 bases, and the junction held 10 bases outside the gene matches. There are 14 residues in the CDR3. CDR3 nucleotides: TGTGCCAGCAGCTTGGACAGGGAAATATTCGAGCAGTACTTC. Translated, it gives CASSLDREIFEQYF.

This clonotype has a handful of counts. The chain has TRBV3-1 and TRBJ2-2, with a possible D match to TRBD1 (5 bases). Germline lookup yields CDR1 LGHDT and CDR2 YNNKEL (reference sequence). Trimming left V 4 bases short and J 4 bases short, with 10 bases between. This CDR3 is built from 14 residues. This CDR3 reads CASSRRGSTGELFF. The DNA of the CDR3 is TGTGCCAGCAGCCGAAGGGGAAGCACCGGGGAGCTGTTTTTT.

Worth noting for this clonotype: This may be a read error, as it is one base from a much larger clone. The rearrangement links TRBV2 to TRBJ1-2; TRBD1 matches 8 bases. Germline V gene lookup returns CDR1 SNHLY and CDR2 FYNNEI. With 5 bases clipped from V and 7 bases from J, the junction kept 9 bases outside the gene matches. The CDR3 length is 14 residues. CDR3 sequence: CASSSQDRDSGYTF. For the CDR3, the DNA is TGTGCCAGCAGTTCTCAGGACAGGGATAGTGGCTACACCTTC.

The rearrangement joins TRBV12-3 or TRBV12-4 to TRBJ2-7, with TRBD2 identical over 9 bases. With 2 bases clipped from V and 1 base from J, the junction kept 6 bases outside the gene matches. CDR3 size: 16 residues. The CDR3 nucleotides are TGTGCCAGCAGTTTAATATTGCGGGGGGGGTCCTACGAGCAGTACTTC. It translates to CASSLILRGGSYEQYF.

The V gene is TRBV20-1, the J gene TRBJ2-7; D not certain. CDR1 and CDR2 from the germline V gene are DFQATT and SNEGSKA (reference sequence). CDR3 length: 13 amino acids. The V and J ends lost 6 bases and 3 bases respectively, with 15 bases between them. For the CDR3, the DNA is TGCAGTGCATCAATTACGCTTGGCTACGAGCAGTACTTC. Its protein product is CSASITLGYEQYF.

This clonotype appeared a single time. The CDR3 DNA reads as TGTGCCAGCAGCTCGGGACTAGCGGGAGTTGAAGATACGCAGTATTTT. Protein product: CASSSGLAGVEDTQYF. The chain is built from TRBV7-9 and TRBJ2-3, with TRBD2 identical over 14 bases. CDR1 and CDR2 (germline): SEHNR, FQNEAQ (reference sequence). V lost 4 bases and J lost 5; bases outside the gene matches: 5. The CDR3 has 16 amino acids.

In regard to this clonotype: A much larger clone differs by one base, so this may be a read error. The chain employs TRBV29-1 and TRBJ1-1; D perhaps matches TRBD1 (5 bases). Germline CDR1 SQVTM, CDR2 ANQGSEA. There are 13 residues in the CDR3. The CDR3 loop is CSAMGVMGTEASF. CDR3 bases: TGCAGCGCGATGGGGGTGATGGGCACTGAAGCTTCCTTT.

This clonotype has at least ten counts. The chain joins TRBV10-3 to TRBJ2-7; 8 nucleotides line up with TRBD2. The CDR3 covers 15 residues. The germline CDR1 and CDR2 sequences are ENHRY and SYGVKD. V lost 3 bases to trimming and J lost 4 bases; unmatched junction nucleotides: 8. The CDR3 protein is CAISDPQRERYEQYF. The CDR3 DNA follows: TGTGCCATCAGTGACCCCCAGCGGGAGAGGTACGAGCAGTACTTC.

This clonotype appeared many times. The chain links TRBV11-3 to TRBJ1-1; D is perhaps TRBD1 (5 bases). This CDR3 has 15 residues. The V gene lost 5 bases and the J gene lost 3 bases, with 16 bases spanning the gap. Germline lookup yields CDR1 SGHNT and CDR2 YENEEA. Here the CDR3 DNA reads TGTGCCAGCAGCGTTATTAGAGGGGCCGACACTGAAGCTTTCTTT. Translating gives CASSVIRGADTEAFF.

This clonotype was seen a handful of times. This chain uses TRBV20-1 with TRBJ2-7; TRBD2 matches at 7 bases. Germline trimming cut 5 bases from V and 2 bases from J; bases unmatched to any gene: 9. Germline V CDR1 and CDR2: DFQATT, SNEGSKA (reference sequence). This CDR3 contains 14 residues. CDR3 sequence (DNA): TGCAGTGCTGATTCGACTAGCCGAGCCTACGAGCAGTACTTC. This encodes CSADSTSRAYEQYF.

This clonotype has only a few counts. The rearrangement uses TRBV20-1 and TRBJ1-4; 9 positions agree with TRBD1. The CDR3 is 15 residues long. V lost 3 bases, J lost 7 bases, and 9 bases stayed unmatched. Germline values: CDR1 DFQATT, CDR2 SNEGSKA (reference sequence). The DNA of the CDR3 is TGCAGTGCTAGCCCCAGGACAGGGGCGCGTGAAAAACTGTTTTTT. Protein product: CSASPRTGAREKLFF.

V is TRBV7-9 and J is TRBJ2-7; 8 bases match TRBD2. Germline CDR1 and CDR2: SEHNR and FQNEAQ (reference sequence). The V and J ends lost 5 bases and 0 bases, in that order; junction bases with no gene match: 15. This CDR3 spans 18 amino acids. The CDR3 loop reads CASSRGSPGTRSSYEQYF. The CDR3 bases are TGTGCCAGCAGCCGAGGGTCCCCCGGGACTAGATCCTCCTACGAGCAGTACTTC. Full variable domain (outside the CDR3, taken from reference TRBV7-9 and TRBJ2-7): DTGVSQNPRHKITKRGQNVTFRCDPISEHNRLYWYRQTLGQGPEFLTYFQNEAQLEKSRLLSDRFSAERPKGSFSTLEIQRTEQGDSAMYLCASSRGSPGTRSSYEQYFGPGTRLTVT.

This clonotype was counted once. The junction departs from the called germline gene at one end, perhaps through a read error. The rearrangement uses TRBV7-2 and TRBJ2-6; D might be TRBD2 (6 bases). The CDR3 covers 17 residues. Germline-derived CDR1 and CDR2 are SGHTA and FQGNSA. The DNA of the CDR3 is TGTGCCGGCAGCTGGCGGGACGGCCATCCTGGGGCCAACGTCCTGACTTTC. Amino acids: CAGSWRDGHPGANVLTF.

The chain links TRBV6-2 or TRBV6-3 to TRBJ2-1; 9 bases fit TRBD2. Germline V CDR1 and CDR2: MNHEY, SVGEGT. This CDR3 is built from 16 residues. V lost 4 bases, J lost 3 bases, and 7 bases stayed unmatched. Here the CDR3 DNA reads TGTGCCAGCAGTTTATCCGGGACTAGCAACTACAATGAGCAGTTCTTC. Protein: CASSLSGTSNYNEQFF.

This clonotype occurred many times. The chain couples TRBV10-3 to TRBJ1-1; TRBD1 agrees at 10 bases. Per germline, CDR1 ENHRY and CDR2 SYGVKD. CDR3 length: 13 amino acids. With V trimmed by 6 bases and J by 3 bases, 1 base remained unmatched. The CDR3 DNA follows: TGTGCCATCAGAGGGACAGGGGACACTGAAGCTTTCTTT. This translates into CAIRGTGDTEAFF.

This clonotype was observed many times. The chain combines TRBV27 with TRBJ1-1; tentatively, D is TRBD1 (6 bases). The CDR3 spans 14 residues. V was shortened by 4 bases and J by 3 bases, with 12 bases between the two germline ends. Germline V CDR1 and CDR2: MNHEY, SMNVEV (reference sequence). Written as DNA, the CDR3 is TGTGCCAGCAGTTGGACGGACAGCTACACTGAAGCTTTCTTT. It yields the protein CASSWTDSYTEAFF.

The chain has TRBV7-3 and TRBJ1-1, with D maybe TRBD1 (5 bases). Germline V CDR1 and CDR2: SGHTA, FQGTGA. V dropped 1 base and J dropped 4 bases, with 7 bases sitting between them. CDR3 length equals 13 residues. This CDR3 is CASSLNGGTEAFF. CDR3 in DNA: TGTGCCAGCAGCTTAAATGGGGGCACTGAAGCTTTCTTT.

There are a few counts of this clonotype. The chain carries TRBV4-1 and TRBJ2-7, with TRBD1 matching over 9 bases. The CDR3 extends over 16 amino acids. V shed 4 bases and J 4 bases; nucleotides not matched to a gene: 11. In germline, CDR1 is MGHRA, CDR2 YSYEKL. The chain's CDR3 is CASSLRIRDRVYEQYF. The DNA for the CDR3 is TGCGCCAGCAGCCTCCGAATCCGGGACAGGGTATACGAGCAGTACTTC.

The chain carries TRBV18 and TRBJ2-1, with 10 bases that match TRBD1. The germline gives CDR1 KGHSH, CDR2 LQKENI. Germline trimming cut 7 bases from V and 6 bases from J; bases unmatched to any gene: 9. The CDR3 has 15 amino acids. Here the CDR3 DNA reads TGTGCCAGCTTGCCGGGACAGGGGTCCCTCAATGAGCAGTTCTTC. The encoded protein is CASLPGQGSLNEQFF.

This clonotype was seen at least ten times. The gene calls are TRBV12-3 or TRBV12-4 and TRBJ2-4, with D unclear. Trimming cost V 3 bases and J 0 bases, with 9 bases left between them. This CDR3 has 15 amino acids. The CDR3 coding sequence is TGTGCCAGCAGTTTCGCGGTCCTAGCCAAAAACATTCAGTACTTC. It encodes CASSFAVLAKNIQYF.

The CDR3 region has the DNA TGTGCCAGCAGTTCTAATATCCGAGAGACCCAGTACTTC. Translated: CASSSNIRETQYF. The chain combines TRBV12-3 or TRBV12-4 with TRBJ2-5; D not certain. The V end was cut by 4 bases, the J end by 4 bases, with 10 bases between. This CDR3 has 13 amino acids.

On this clonotype: This sequence may be a read error, since a much larger clone differs from it by one base. The rearrangement uses TRBV3-1 and TRBJ1-4; maybe TRBD1 (6 bases). Trimming removed 2 bases from V and 10 bases from J, with 14 bases in between. The germline V gene has CDR1 LGHDT and CDR2 YNNKEL (reference sequence). The CDR3 spans 14 residues. The CDR3 DNA reads TGTGCCAGCAGCCAATGGTACAGGGAAGTAAAACTGTTTTTT. This codes for CASSQWYREVKLFF.